Listed below are T cell receptor beta chains from one sample, sequenced in a study of T cells in Graves' hyperthyroidism and ophthalmopathy. Via MiXCR, TCRdb re-called the multiplex PCR reads, giving one row per CDR3 protein. The sample lists fewer than 700,000 distinct CDR3 sequences; 15% to 20% were seen once. The sample comprised blood. These TCRs come from a woman between 18 and 29 years old with Graves' ophthalmopathy. The CDR3 runs from the conserved cysteine through the conserved F or W. D genes are given only for firm matches. Size tells how often a clone was seen (once, few, many) or the class of an expanded clone, and some rows leave it out.

J gene: TRBJ2-5
CDR3 length: 16
V gene: TRBV5-6
D gene: TRBD2
clone size: .
CDR3 protein: CASSLVSSGVRETQYF
CDR3 DNA: TGTGCCAGCAGCTTGGTTTCTAGCGGAGTCCGAGAGACCCAGTACTTC

J gene: TRBJ2-2
CDR3 length: 15
V gene: TRBV10-3
D gene: .
clone size: .
CDR3 protein: CAISYQDRNTGELFF
CDR3 DNA: TGTGCCATCAGCTACCAAGACAGGAACACCGGGGAGCTGTTTTTT

J gene: TRBJ1-1
CDR3 length: 11
V gene: TRBV7-2
D gene: .
clone size: many
CDR3 protein: CASSFALEAFF
CDR3 DNA: TGTGCCAGCAGCTTTGCGCTTGAAGCTTTCTTT

J gene: TRBJ1-3
CDR3 length: 15
V gene: TRBV4-2
D gene: .
clone size: .
CDR3 protein: CASSQEEWSGNTIYF
CDR3 DNA: TGTGCCAGCAGCCAAGAAGAATGGTCTGGAAACACCATATATTTT

J gene: TRBJ2-7
CDR3 length: 13
V gene: TRBV4-1
D gene: .
clone size: few
CDR3 protein: CASSHDIFYEQYF
CDR3 DNA: TGCGCCAGCAGCCATGACATATTCTACGAGCAGTACTTC

J gene: TRBJ2-7
CDR3 length: 15
V gene: TRBV5-6
D gene: TRBD1
clone size: many
CDR3 protein: CASSLVGTDSYEQYF
CDR3 DNA: TGTGCCAGCAGCTTGGTGGGGACAGACTCCTACGAGCAGTACTTC

J gene: TRBJ2-1
CDR3 length: 17
V gene: TRBV15
D gene: TRBD2
clone size: .
CDR3 protein: CATSSLDSGGIINEQFF
CDR3 DNA: TGTGCCACCAGCAGTCTTGATAGCGGGGGGATAATTAATGAGCAGTTCTTC

J gene: TRBJ2-2
CDR3 length: 11
V gene: TRBV30
D gene: .
clone size: few
CDR3 protein: CAWRVTGELFF
CDR3 DNA: TGTGCCTGGAGGGTCACCGGGGAGCTGTTTTTT

J gene: TRBJ1-3
CDR3 length: 15
V gene: TRBV2
D gene: .
clone size: .
CDR3 protein: CASRSGGGIGNTIYF
CDR3 DNA: TGTGCCAGCAGATCGGGTGGGGGGATCGGAAACACCATATATTTT

J gene: TRBJ1-2
CDR3 length: 15
V gene: TRBV5-1
D gene: .
clone size: .
CDR3 protein: CASSPDGPRGYGCTF
CDR3 DNA: TGCGCCAGCAGCCCGGACGGCCCGAGGGGCTATGGCTGCACCTTC

J gene: TRBJ1-2
CDR3 length: 15
V gene: TRBV6-1
D gene: .
clone size: many
CDR3 protein: CASSDFRDTNYGYTF
CDR3 DNA: TGTGCCAGCAGTGACTTCCGGGACACGAACTATGGCTACACCTTC

J gene: TRBJ2-3
CDR3 length: 13
V gene: TRBV20-1
D gene: .
clone size: many
CDR3 protein: CSATGGSTDTQYF
CDR3 DNA: TGCAGTGCTACTGGCGGTAGCACAGATACGCAGTATTTT

J gene: TRBJ1-1
CDR3 length: 16
V gene: TRBV4-1
D gene: .
clone size: .
CDR3 protein: CASSQPRGGLGTEAFF
CDR3 DNA: TGCGCCAGCAGCCAGCCGCGGGGGGGGTTGGGCACTGAAGCTTTCTTT

J gene: TRBJ1-2
CDR3 length: 15
V gene: TRBV27
D gene: .
clone size: .
CDR3 protein: CASSPRFLYIYGYTF
CDR3 DNA: TGTGCCAGCAGTCCTAGGTTTTTGTACATATATGGCTACACCTTC

J gene: TRBJ1-1
CDR3 length: 15
V gene: TRBV11-2
D gene: .
clone size: many
CDR3 protein: CASSLQGLGNTEAFF
CDR3 DNA: TGTGCCAGCAGCTTACAGGGACTGGGAAACACTGAAGCTTTCTTT

J gene: TRBJ2-7
CDR3 length: 13
V gene: TRBV28
D gene: TRBD1
clone size: many
CDR3 protein: CASSFPGQGEQYF
CDR3 DNA: TGTGCCAGCAGTTTCCCCGGACAGGGGGAGCAGTACTTC

J gene: TRBJ2-3
CDR3 length: 14
V gene: TRBV19
D gene: TRBD1
clone size: .
CDR3 protein: CASSSGQGPDTQYF
CDR3 DNA: TGTGCCAGTAGCTCGGGACAGGGGCCGGATACGCAGTATTTT